The 7 T cell receptor beta chains below come from one sample, sequenced in a study of shared clonotypes between healthy human individuals. The data were produced by immunoSEQ multiplex PCR, yet TCRdb's version contains in-frame clones alone and is incomplete. The sample consists of around 990,000 clones, about 80% of them appearing once. The specimen sequenced was memory CD4+ T cells from PBMCs. Subset noted: CD45RA-negative fraction. The receptors derive from a man aged 18 to 30 in good health. Some clones in this sample may be carry-over from other donors' samples.

The chain combines TRBV20-1 with TRBJ2-5, with 7 nucleotides matching TRBD2. V dropped 6 bases and J dropped 5; count of bases not matched to a gene: 3. In germline, CDR1 is DFQATT, CDR2 SNEGSKA (reference sequence). The CDR3 runs 11 residues. This chain's CDR3 is CSAHGRETQYF. The DNA for the CDR3 is TGCAGTGCCCACGGGAGGGAGACCCAGTACTTC.

This rearrangement joins TRBV5-1 to TRBJ1-5; D is possibly TRBD1 (6 bases). The germline V and J ends were trimmed by 0 bases and 6 bases, with 16 bases remaining between them. CDR1 is SGHRS and CDR2 is YFSETQ in the germline V gene. CDR3 length: 16 residues. CDR3 sequence reads: CASSLEGHGVGQPQHF. The CDR3 bases are TGCGCCAGCAGCTTGGAGGGACACGGGGTGGGTCAGCCCCAGCATTTT.

The chain joins TRBV7-9 to TRBJ2-7; the D gene is possibly TRBD1 (6 bases). CDR1 is SEHNR and CDR2 is FQNEAQ in the germline V gene (reference sequence). CDR3 size: 13 residues. Trimming stripped 5 bases from V and 3 bases from J, with 11 bases between. The chain's CDR3 is CASSPDRFYEQYF. Here the CDR3 DNA reads TGTGCCAGCAGCCCCGACAGGTTCTACGAGCAGTACTTC.

This chain uses TRBV28 with TRBJ1-1, with 7 bases identical to TRBD1. V shed 8 bases, J shed 3 bases, and the junction held 9 bases outside the gene matches. Germline V CDR1 and CDR2: MDHEN, SYDVKM. This CDR3 is built from 14 residues. The CDR3 region is CASFSQGPDTEAFF. CDR3 nucleotides: TGTGCCAGCTTCTCACAGGGGCCCGACACTGAAGCTTTCTTT.

The rearrangement joins TRBV30 to TRBJ2-2; the match to TRBD2 covers 7 bases. The trim removed 5 bases at V and 6 bases at J, leaving 6 bases unmatched. The CDR3 runs to 13 residues. Per the germline V gene, CDR1 is GTSNPN and CDR2 is SVGIG (reference sequence). Here the CDR3 reads CAWERDRAGELFF. The CDR3 DNA follows: TGTGCCTGGGAGCGGGATCGGGCCGGGGAGCTGTTTTTT.

The chain employs TRBV5-1 and TRBJ2-1; no firm D call. This CDR3 spans 15 amino acids. V lost 1 base and J lost 3, with 11 bases in between. Germline loops: CDR1 SGHRS, CDR2 YFSETQ. In DNA, the CDR3 is TGCGCCAGCAGCTTGTACCCCCCGTACTACAATGAGCAGTTCTTC. It yields the protein CASSLYPPYYNEQFF.

The chain uses TRBV28 and TRBJ2-7; possible D gene TRBD2, 7 bases. Germline V gives CDR1 MDHEN, CDR2 SYDVKM. This CDR3 is built from 14 residues. V lost 7 bases and J lost 5, with 18 bases in between. The CDR3 reads CASTYIGGHDEQYF. DNA of the CDR3: TGTGCCAGCACCTACATCGGGGGGCACGACGAGCAGTACTTC.